This TCR beta chain was recorded in a study of T cell repertoires in cytomegalovirus infection. Study details: The authors used CMV epitopes that were HLA-C-restricted (recently identified) and HLA-B-restricted (well studied). Indicated by public TCR beta signatures were CMV infection and matching HLA type.

To note about this clonotype: Antigen unknown.

Trimming took 4 bases from V and 5 from J; bases not matched to a gene: 3. The CDR3 sequence is 14 residues long. TCRdb fed the reads into MiXCR, producing one record per CDR3 protein. The sample has approximately 770,000 distinct CDR3 sequences, about 29% seen once. Study-level results: Cumulative public TCR beta family frequency identified carriers of CMV plus the relevant HLA. In two of eight donors, the top clonotype was HLA-C-restricted CMV-specific.

The sequences come from cultured CD8+ T cells from PBMCs, collected from culture after CMV antigen stimulation. The origin of this receptor is a human donor in good health (CMV status not recorded). Some clones in this sample may be carry-over from other donors' samples. V and J are TRBV12-3 or TRBV12-4 and TRBJ2-7, with 12 bases aligning to TRBD1. CDR3 DNA: TGTGCCAGCAGTTGGGACAGGGGGCGGGACGAGCAGTACTTC. Its translation: CASSWDRGRDEQYF.